This T cell receptor beta chain appears in the sequencing data of a study of control samples from healthy donors and cancer patients. CDR3 length: 15 amino acids. The V gene's germline CDR1 is MGHRA and CDR2 YSYEKL. J gave up 7 bases and V 3 bases, and 9 bases lay outside the gene matches. Sequencing was performed with immunoSEQ multiplex PCR; in TCRdb, only in-frame clones are kept and a portion is missing. The data contain about 150,000 clones, about 94% of them singletons. This clonotype was obtained from a man aged 40-50 years in good health. J is TRBJ2-1 and V is TRBV4-1; 7 bases agree with TRBD2. The material sequenced was blood. The CDR3 region has the DNA TGCGCCAGCAGCCATACTAGCGCAGGAAGTAATGAGCAGTTCTTC. Encoded protein: CASSHTSAGSNEQFF.